This T cell receptor beta chain came from a study of shared clonotypes between healthy human individuals (TCRdb year 2020). As for the study more broadly: The cohort included a few men and a couple of women between 18 and 49 years of age. Libraries were prepared and TCR repertoires were sequenced by different laboratories using diverse techniques, in order to increase sequencing depth and limit assay-specific biases. Each donor's leukapheresis produced roughly between roughly 0.9 and 9 billion PBMCs. Per donor, three plates each were used for CD4 naive and CD4 memory, two for CD8 naive, and one for CD8 memory. The study deeply sequenced blood TCR repertoires of about 5 healthy adults to estimate repertoire size and the extent of clonotype sharing between individuals. Broad study findings and their caveats: The small number of donors limited the genetic and exposure-history diversity represented. Higher generation probabilities were observed for clonotypes shared by all four sorted-subset donors than for non-shared clonotypes. Based on pairwise subsampling, the degree of clonotype sharing among donors was expected to be affected by sequencing depth. Across four donors, roughly 5% of naive CD4, around 3.3% of naive CD8, about 2% of memory CD4, and 0.4% to 0.45% of memory CD8 clonotypes were shared. Even with the large sequencing depth, rarefaction of the sorted-subset datasets indicated that sequencing was incomplete. Sampling was restricted to blood, and TCR repertoires in tissues likely differ from the TCR repertoires found in blood. Estimated clonotype richness was generally larger for naive than for memory subsets.

Using the deep immunoSEQ assay, TCR CDR3 regions were amplified from genomic DNA by multiplex PCR. Extracted genomic DNA from each cell subset was distributed evenly across all wells of several immunoSEQ 96-well plates, and each plate was treated as a replicate. Each replicate PCR for sorted subsets received about 180 ng genomic DNA, equal to tens of thousands of T cell genomes. Purified libraries were quantified with a Qubit 3.0 fluorometer, sized on a Bioanalyzer 2100, and re-quantified with the KAPA Library Quantification kit. Every immunoSEQ 96-well plate was sequenced on a separate single-read 150-cycle Illumina NextSeq 550 flow cell. Per the authors' processing: Because the immunoSEQ output held only junctional sequences and lacked quality scores, the filtering could not match the filtering applied to full-length reads. To assign V/J genes and CDR3, sequences were annotated using PyIR, a Python wrapper for IgBLAST v1.9, with IMGT germline references. Reads were removed for weak V/J assignments (E-value above 1e-6), missing CDR3, stop codons, out-of-frame junctions, or ambiguous translated residues. V3J clonotypes were defined as sequences sharing an identical inferred V gene, J gene, and CDR3 amino acid sequence. The percentage overlap between two repertoires was calculated by dividing the number of shared unique clonotypes by the size of the smaller repertoire. Richness of each repertoire was evaluated using RTK rarefaction, the Chao1 estimator, and Recon v2.1 estimates of unobserved clonotypes. Generation probabilities for all TCRbeta clonotypes obtained by the gDNA method from several donors were computed using OLGA. Not all clones reach the TCRdb copy of this immuneACCESS table, which keeps in-frame sequences only. Checked studies attribute under half of the gap to unresolved V genes and leave the rest unexplained. V and J calls and clone size follow that table, whereas D and trimming were derived from the DNA. This sample holds 980,000 or so clones; approximately 80% were observed only once. Together, the top ten hold around 1.4% of the sample.

For CDR1 and CDR2, the germline V gene (reference sequence) lists GTSNPN and SVGIG. V gives up 4 bases and J gives up 4 bases, and the segment between their germline ends measures 5 bases. Measured from the cysteine to the phenylalanine, the CDR3 is 11 residues long. Solely the CDR3 DNA is kept, with 33 bases framed from the first base. This clone was detected a few times. The specificity of this receptor is unknown. There are no base qualities to consult, and no much larger clone falls within one base. The donors were healthy, HIV-negative adults with no recently reported acute infections or vaccinations. Every donor was a Caucasian adult residing in Nashville, Tennessee, USA. CD4+ T cells were enriched through magnetic negative selection, after which naive cells were positively selected on CD45RA and the remaining negative fraction served as the memory subset. After blood collection by leukapheresis, PBMCs were isolated using Ficoll-Histopaque density gradient centrifugation and then cryopreserved in the vapor phase of liquid nitrogen. Analytical flow cytometry was used to check the purity and quantity of each magnetically sorted T cell population. Genomic DNA was isolated from every sorted fraction and measured by UV absorbance on a Nanodrop 2000c.

This TCR came from a man younger than 35 in good health. The sequence joins TRBV30 to TRBJ1-5, with no D gene named confidently. Sequenced sample: memory CD4+ T cells sorted from blood. This specimen's cell subset or site label, interpreted: CD45RA-negative fraction. The nucleotide sequence reads TGTGCCTGGACGGATAATCAGCCCCAGCATTTT. This codes for CAWTDNQPQHF.